The source of this T cell receptor (beta chain) is a study of cytomegalovirus exposure and HLA in healthy donors. About the research overall: The 110 or so validation repertoires, a later analysis reported, used the same platform as the 666 first-cohort repertoires. Study results and limitations: Subsequent analysis of the approximately 110 validation repertoires found a tendency for first-cohort TCR clusters to co-occur.

Clones were read by immunoSEQ multiplex PCR, and TCRdb kept only the in-frame ones, dropping some. The top ten clones hold about 1.5% of a sample with about 140,000 clones, almost 85% of them seen once. The V gene's germline CDR1 is MNHNS and CDR2 SASEGT. The CDR3 is 16 amino acids. J gave up 4 bases and V 2 bases, and 1 base lay outside the gene matches. Comment on this clone: Its antigen remains unidentified.

The donors were members of the validation cohort comprising approximately 120 subjects, separate from the roughly 730-subject first cohort. The chain couples TRBV6-1 to TRBJ2-3; TRBD2 agrees at 15 bases. The receptor's source is a woman in her thirties in good health and CMV-seronegative. The specimen sequenced was PBMCs. Written as DNA, the CDR3 is TGTGCCAGCAGTGAATGGACTAGCGGGGGGGCAGATACGCAGTATTTT. Translated, it gives CASSEWTSGGADTQYF.